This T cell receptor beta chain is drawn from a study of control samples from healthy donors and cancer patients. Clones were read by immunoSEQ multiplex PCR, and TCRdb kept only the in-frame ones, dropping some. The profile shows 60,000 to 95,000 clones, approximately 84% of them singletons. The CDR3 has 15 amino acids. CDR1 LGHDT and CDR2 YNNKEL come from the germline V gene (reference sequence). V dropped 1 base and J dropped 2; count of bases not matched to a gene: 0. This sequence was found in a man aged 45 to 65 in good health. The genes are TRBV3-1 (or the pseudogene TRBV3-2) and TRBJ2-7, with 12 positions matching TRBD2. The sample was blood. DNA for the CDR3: TGTGCCAGCAGCCAAGGGACTAGCGGGGCCTACGAGCAGTACTTC. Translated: CASSQGTSGAYEQYF.